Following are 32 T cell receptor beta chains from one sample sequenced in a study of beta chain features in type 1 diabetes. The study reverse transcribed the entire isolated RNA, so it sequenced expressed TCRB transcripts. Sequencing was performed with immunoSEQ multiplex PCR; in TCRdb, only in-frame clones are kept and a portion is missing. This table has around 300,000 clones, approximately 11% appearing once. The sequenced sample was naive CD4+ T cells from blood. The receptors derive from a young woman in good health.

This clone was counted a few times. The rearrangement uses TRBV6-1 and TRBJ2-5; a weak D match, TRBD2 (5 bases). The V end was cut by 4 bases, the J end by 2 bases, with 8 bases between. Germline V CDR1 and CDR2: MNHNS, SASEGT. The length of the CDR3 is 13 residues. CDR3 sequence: CASSGRTQETQYF. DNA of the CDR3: TGTGCCAGCAGTGGACGGACTCAAGAGACCCAGTACTTC.

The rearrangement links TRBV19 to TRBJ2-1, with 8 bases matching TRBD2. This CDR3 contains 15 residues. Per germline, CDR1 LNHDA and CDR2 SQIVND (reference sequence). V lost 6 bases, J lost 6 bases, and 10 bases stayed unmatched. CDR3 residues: CASRKSGRGGNEQFF. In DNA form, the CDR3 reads TGTGCCAGTAGGAAAAGCGGGAGAGGAGGCAATGAGCAGTTCTTC.

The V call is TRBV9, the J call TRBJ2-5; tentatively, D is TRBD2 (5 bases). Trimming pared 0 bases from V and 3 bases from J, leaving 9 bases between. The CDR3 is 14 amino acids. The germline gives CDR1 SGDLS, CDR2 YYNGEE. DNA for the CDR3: TGTGCCAGCAGCGTAGATCCGGGGAAAGAGACCCAGTACTTC. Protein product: CASSVDPGKETQYF.

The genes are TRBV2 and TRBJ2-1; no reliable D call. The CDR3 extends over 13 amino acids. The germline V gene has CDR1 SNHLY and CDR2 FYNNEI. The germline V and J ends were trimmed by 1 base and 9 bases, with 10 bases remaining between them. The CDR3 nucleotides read TGTGCCAGCAGTGAAGGTCCAGCGATTGAGCAGTTCTTC. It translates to CASSEGPAIEQFF. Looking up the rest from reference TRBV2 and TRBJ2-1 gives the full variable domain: EPEVTQTPSHQVTQMGQEVILRCVPISNHLYFYWYRQILGQKVEFLVSFYNNEISEKSEIFDDQFSVERPDGSNFTLKIRSTKLEDSAMYFCASSEGPAIEQFFGPGTRLTVL.

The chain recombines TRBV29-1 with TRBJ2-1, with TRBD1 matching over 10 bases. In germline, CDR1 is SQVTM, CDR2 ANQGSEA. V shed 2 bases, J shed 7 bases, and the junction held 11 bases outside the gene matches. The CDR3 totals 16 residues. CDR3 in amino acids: CSVENPDRGLLNEQFF. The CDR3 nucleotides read TGCAGCGTTGAAAACCCAGACAGGGGGCTTCTTAATGAGCAGTTCTTC.

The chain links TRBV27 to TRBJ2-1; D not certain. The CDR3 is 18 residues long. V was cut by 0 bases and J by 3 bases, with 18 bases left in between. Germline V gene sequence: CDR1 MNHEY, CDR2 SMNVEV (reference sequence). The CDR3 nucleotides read TGTGCCAGCAGTTTATCGCCAATCCTTAAAGACAACTACAATGAGCAGTTCTTC. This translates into CASSLSPILKDNYNEQFF.

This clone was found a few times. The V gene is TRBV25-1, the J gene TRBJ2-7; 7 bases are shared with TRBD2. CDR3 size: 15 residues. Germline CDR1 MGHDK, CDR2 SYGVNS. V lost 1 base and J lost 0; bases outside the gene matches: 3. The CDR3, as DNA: TGTGCCAGCAGTGAATTCGGCGGGAGCTCCTACGAGCAGTACTTC. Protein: CASSEFGGSSYEQYF.

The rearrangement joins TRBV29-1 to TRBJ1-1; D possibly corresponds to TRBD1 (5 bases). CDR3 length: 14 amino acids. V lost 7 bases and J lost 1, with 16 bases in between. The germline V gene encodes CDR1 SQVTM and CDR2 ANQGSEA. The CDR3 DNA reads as TGCAGCGCGATACAGGTCCCCTGGAACACTGAAGCTTTCTTT. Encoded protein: CSAIQVPWNTEAFF.

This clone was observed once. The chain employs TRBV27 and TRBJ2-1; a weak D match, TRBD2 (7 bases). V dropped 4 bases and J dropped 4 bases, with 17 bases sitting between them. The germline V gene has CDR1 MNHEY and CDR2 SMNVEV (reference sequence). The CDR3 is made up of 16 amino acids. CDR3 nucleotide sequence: TGTGCCAGCAGTTCGACGAAGGGGGGGCGTTACAATGAGCAGTTCTTC. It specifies CASSSTKGGRYNEQFF.

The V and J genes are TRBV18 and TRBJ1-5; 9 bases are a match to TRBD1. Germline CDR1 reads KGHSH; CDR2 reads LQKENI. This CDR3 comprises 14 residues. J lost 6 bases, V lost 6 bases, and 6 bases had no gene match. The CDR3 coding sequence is TGTGCCAGCTCCCCCGGGACAGGGTTTCAGCCCCAGCATTTT. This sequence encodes CASSPGTGFQPQHF.

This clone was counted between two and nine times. The CDR3 here is CASSRTGTGVSGYGYTF. The CDR3 region has the DNA TGTGCCAGCAGCCGGACCGGGACAGGGGTTTCCGGCTATGGCTACACCTTC. The chain links TRBV9 to TRBJ1-2; 10 bases align to TRBD1. Per germline, CDR1 SGDLS and CDR2 YYNGEE. Losses at the gene ends were 4 bases for V and 4 bases for J; bases not matched to a gene: 13. The CDR3 is 17 residues long.

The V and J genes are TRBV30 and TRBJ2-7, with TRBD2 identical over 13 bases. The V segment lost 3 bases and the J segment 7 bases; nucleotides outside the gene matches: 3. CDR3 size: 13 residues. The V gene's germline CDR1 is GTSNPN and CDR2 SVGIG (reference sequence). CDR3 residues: CAWRGLAGYEQYF. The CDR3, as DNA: TGTGCCTGGAGGGGACTAGCGGGATATGAGCAGTACTTC.

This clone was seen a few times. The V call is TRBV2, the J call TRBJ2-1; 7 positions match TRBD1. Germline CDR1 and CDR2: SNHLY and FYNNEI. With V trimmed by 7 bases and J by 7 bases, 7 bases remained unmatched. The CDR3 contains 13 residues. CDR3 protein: CASIVRQGNEQFF. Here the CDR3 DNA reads TGTGCCAGCATTGTCCGACAGGGTAATGAGCAGTTCTTC.

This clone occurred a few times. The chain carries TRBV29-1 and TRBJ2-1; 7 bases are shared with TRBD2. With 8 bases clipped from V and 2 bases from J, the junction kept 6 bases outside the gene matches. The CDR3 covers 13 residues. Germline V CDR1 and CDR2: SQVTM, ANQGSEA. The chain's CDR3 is CSFRAGTYNEQFF. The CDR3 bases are TGCAGCTTCAGAGCGGGAACCTACAATGAGCAGTTCTTC.

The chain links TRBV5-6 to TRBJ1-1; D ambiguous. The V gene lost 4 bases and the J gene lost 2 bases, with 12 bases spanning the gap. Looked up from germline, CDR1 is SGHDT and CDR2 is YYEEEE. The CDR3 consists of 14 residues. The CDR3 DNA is TGTGCCAGCAGCGGTGGGAGTCCTAACACTGAAGCTTTCTTT. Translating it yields CASSGGSPNTEAFF.

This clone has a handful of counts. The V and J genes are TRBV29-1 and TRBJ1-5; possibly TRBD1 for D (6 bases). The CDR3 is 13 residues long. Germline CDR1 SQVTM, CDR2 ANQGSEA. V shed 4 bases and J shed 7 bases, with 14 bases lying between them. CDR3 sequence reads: CSVGMTRGQPQHF. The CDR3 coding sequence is TGCAGCGTTGGAATGACCAGGGGACAGCCCCAGCATTTT.

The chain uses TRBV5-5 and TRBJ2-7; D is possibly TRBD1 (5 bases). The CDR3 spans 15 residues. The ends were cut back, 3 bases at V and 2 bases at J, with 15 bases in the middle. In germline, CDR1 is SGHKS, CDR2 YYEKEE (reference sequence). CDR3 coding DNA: TGTGCCAGCAGCTCCACAGGAGATCCCACCTACGAGCAGTACTTC. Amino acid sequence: CASSSTGDPTYEQYF.

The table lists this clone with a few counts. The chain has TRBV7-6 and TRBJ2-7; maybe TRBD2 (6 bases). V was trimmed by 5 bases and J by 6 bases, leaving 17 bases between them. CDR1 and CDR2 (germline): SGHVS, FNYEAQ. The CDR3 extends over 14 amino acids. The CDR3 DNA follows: TGTGCCAGCAGCGTGGGACTCCAGGGTAGCGAGCAGTACTTC. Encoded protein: CASSVGLQGSEQYF. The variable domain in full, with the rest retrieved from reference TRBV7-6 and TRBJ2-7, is GAGVSQSPRYKVTKRGQDVALRCDPISGHVSLYWYRQALGQGPEFLTYFNYEAQQDKSGLPNDRFSAERPEGSISTLTIQRTEQRDSAMYRCASSVGLQGSEQYFGPGTRLTVT.

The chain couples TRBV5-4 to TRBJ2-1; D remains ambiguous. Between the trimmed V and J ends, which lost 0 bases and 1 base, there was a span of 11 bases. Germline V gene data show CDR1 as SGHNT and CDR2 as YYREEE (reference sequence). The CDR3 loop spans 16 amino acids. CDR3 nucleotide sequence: TGTGCCAGCAGCTTGGACCTAGGTGCGTCCTACAATGAGCAGTTCTTC. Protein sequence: CASSLDLGASYNEQFF.

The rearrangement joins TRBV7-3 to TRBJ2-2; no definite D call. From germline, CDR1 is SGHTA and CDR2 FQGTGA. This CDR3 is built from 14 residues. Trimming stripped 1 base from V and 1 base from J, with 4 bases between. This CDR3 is CASSLNRNTGELFF. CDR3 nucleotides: TGTGCCAGCAGCTTAAATCGGAACACCGGGGAGCTGTTTTTT. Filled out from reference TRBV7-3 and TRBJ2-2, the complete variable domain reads GAGVSQTPSNKVTEKGKYVELRCDPISGHTALYWYRQSLGQGPEFLIYFQGTGAADDSGLPNDRFFAVRPEGSVSTLKIQRTERGDSAVYLCASSLNRNTGELFFGEGSRLTVL.

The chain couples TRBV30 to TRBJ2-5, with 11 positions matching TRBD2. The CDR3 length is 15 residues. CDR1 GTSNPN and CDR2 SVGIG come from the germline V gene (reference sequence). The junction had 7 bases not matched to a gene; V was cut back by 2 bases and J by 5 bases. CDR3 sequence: CAWSLAGGGLETQYF. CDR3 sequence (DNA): TGTGCCTGGAGTCTAGCGGGAGGAGGTTTGGAGACCCAGTACTTC.

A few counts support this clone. CDR3 bases: TGTGCCAGCAGCGTTACTAGCGGGAGTCAAGATACGCAGTATTTT. It codes for CASSVTSGSQDTQYF. V is TRBV7-2 and J is TRBJ2-3; 11 bases map to TRBD2. The CDR3 length is 15 residues. Germline values: CDR1 SGHTA, CDR2 FQGNSA. The V and J ends lost 5 bases and 5 bases, in that order; junction bases with no gene match: 6.

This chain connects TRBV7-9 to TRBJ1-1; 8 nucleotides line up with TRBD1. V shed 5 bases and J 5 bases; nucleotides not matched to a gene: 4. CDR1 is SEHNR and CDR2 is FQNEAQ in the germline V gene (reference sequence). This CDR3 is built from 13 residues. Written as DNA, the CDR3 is TGTGCCAGCAGCGGACAGGGTAGGACTGAAGCTTTCTTT. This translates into CASSGQGRTEAFF.

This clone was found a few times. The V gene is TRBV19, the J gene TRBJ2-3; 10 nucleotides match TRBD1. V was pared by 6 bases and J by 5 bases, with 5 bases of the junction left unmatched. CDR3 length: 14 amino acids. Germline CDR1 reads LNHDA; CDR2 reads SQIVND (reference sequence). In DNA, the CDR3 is TGTGCCAGTAGCAGACAGGGGGCAGGAGATACGCAGTATTTT. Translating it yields CASSRQGAGDTQYF.

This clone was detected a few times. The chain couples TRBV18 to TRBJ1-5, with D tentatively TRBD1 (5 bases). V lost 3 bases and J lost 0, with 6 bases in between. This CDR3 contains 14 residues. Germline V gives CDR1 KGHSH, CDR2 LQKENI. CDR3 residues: CASSPTVSNQPQHF. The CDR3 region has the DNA TGTGCCAGCTCACCGACAGTTAGCAATCAGCCCCAGCATTTT. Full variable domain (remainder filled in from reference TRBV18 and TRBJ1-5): NAGVMQNPRHLVRRRGQEARLRCSPMKGHSHVYWYRQLPEEGLKFMVYLQKENIIDESGMPKERFSAEFPKEGPSILRIQQVVRGDSAAYFCASSPTVSNQPQHFGDGTRLSIL.

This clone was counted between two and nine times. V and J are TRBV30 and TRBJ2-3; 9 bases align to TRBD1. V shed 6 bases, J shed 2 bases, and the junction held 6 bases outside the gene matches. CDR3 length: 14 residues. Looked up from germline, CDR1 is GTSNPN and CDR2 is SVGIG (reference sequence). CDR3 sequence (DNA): TGTGCCTGTAACAGGGGGCAGTACACAGATACGCAGTATTTT. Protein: CACNRGQYTDTQYF.

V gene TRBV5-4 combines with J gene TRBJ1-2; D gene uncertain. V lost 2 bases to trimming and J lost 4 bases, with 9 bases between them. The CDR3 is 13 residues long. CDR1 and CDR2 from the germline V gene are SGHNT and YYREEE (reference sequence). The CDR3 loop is CASSFQAGYGYTF. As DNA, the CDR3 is TGTGCCAGCAGCTTTCAGGCGGGCTATGGCTACACCTTC.

CDR3 sequence reads: CASRGLGTRSWQETQYF. CDR3 nucleotides: TGTGCCAGCAGAGGGTTGGGGACTAGAAGTTGGCAAGAGACCCAGTACTTC. The chain combines TRBV2 with TRBJ2-5; TRBD2 aligns across 8 bases. Germline V lookup: CDR1 SNHLY, CDR2 FYNNEI. There are 17 residues in the CDR3. Losses at the gene ends were 6 bases for V and 2 bases for J; bases not matched to a gene: 14.

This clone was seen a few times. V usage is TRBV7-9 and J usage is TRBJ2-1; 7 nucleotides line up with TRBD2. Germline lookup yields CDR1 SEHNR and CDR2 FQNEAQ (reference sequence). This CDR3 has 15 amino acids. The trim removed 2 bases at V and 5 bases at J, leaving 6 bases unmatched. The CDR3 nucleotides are TGTGCCAGCAGCTTACGGCTAGCGGAAAACAATGAGCAGTTCTTC. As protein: CASSLRLAENNEQFF.

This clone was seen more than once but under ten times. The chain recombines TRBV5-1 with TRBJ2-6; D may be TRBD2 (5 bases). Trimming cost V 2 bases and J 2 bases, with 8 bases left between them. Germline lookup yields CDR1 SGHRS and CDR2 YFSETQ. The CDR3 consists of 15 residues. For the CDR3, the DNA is TGCGCCAGCAGCTTATCCGGGACTGGGGCCAACGTCCTGACTTTC. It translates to CASSLSGTGANVLTF.

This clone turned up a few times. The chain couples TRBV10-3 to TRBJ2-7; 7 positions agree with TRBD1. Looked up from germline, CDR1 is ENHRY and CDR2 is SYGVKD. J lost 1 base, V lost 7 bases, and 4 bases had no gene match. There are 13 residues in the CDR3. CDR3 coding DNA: TGTGCCATCACAAAGGGACAGTCCTACGAGCAGTACTTC. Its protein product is CAITKGQSYEQYF.

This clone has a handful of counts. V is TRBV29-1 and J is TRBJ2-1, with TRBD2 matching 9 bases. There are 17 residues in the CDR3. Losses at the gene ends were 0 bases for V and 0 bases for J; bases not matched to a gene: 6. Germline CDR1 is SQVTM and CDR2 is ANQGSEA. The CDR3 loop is CSVEDLREGPSYNEQFF. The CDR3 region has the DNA TGCAGCGTTGAAGATTTGCGGGAGGGCCCCTCCTACAATGAGCAGTTCTTC.